The rows below give T cell receptor beta chains drawn from one sample of a study of identical twins. One entry per CDR3 protein results from TCRdb running MiXCR on the 5' RACE reads. There are 200,000 to 250,000 distinct CDR3 sequences in the sample; around an eighth occur only once, and around 9.5% lies in the top ten. The sequencing input was memory (CD45RO+) T cells sorted from blood. These receptors originate from a woman between 18 and 29 years old in good health. The CDR3 runs from the conserved cysteine through the conserved F or W. The size entry is marked missing in some rows and otherwise reads once, few, many or a size class.

V gene: TRBV6-2/TRBV6-3; clone size: .; J gene: TRBJ2-7; CDR3 protein: CASSWGGPYEQYF
V gene: TRBV2; clone size: .; J gene: TRBJ2-1; CDR3 protein: CARTAASGGADEQFF
V gene: TRBV29-1; clone size: .; J gene: TRBJ1-1; CDR3 protein: CSVTTGASMNTEAFF
V gene: TRBV7-2; clone size: few; J gene: TRBJ2-7; CDR3 protein: CASSFQRGGYEQYF
V gene: TRBV12-3/TRBV12-4; clone size: few; J gene: TRBJ2-3; CDR3 protein: CASQLGGTDTQYF
V gene: TRBV7-9; clone size: .; J gene: TRBJ2-1; CDR3 protein: CASSFRLDINEQFF
V gene: TRBV25-1; clone size: .; J gene: TRBJ2-1; CDR3 protein: CASTTGSDEQFF
V gene: TRBV6-2/TRBV6-3; clone size: .; J gene: TRBJ1-5; CDR3 protein: CASSYRGPQHF
V gene: TRBV10-3; clone size: .; J gene: TRBJ2-1; CDR3 protein: CAVAGAEQFF
V gene: TRBV6-5; clone size: .; J gene: TRBJ2-7; CDR3 protein: CASSRQGDEQYF
V gene: TRBV20-1; clone size: .; J gene: TRBJ2-7; CDR3 protein: CSAVSGGSSYEQYF
V gene: TRBV25-1; clone size: .; J gene: TRBJ2-2; CDR3 protein: CASSRRDTGELFF
V gene: TRBV7-2; clone size: many; J gene: TRBJ2-3; CDR3 protein: CASSFEREGDTQYF
V gene: TRBV12-3/TRBV12-4; clone size: .; J gene: TRBJ2-2; CDR3 protein: CASVRGGSSQAGELFF
V gene: TRBV7-9; clone size: few; J gene: TRBJ2-7; CDR3 protein: CASSAGTIYEQYF
V gene: TRBV20-1; clone size: few; J gene: TRBJ1-2; CDR3 protein: CSARLGESGYTF
V gene: TRBV6-2/TRBV6-3; clone size: .; J gene: TRBJ2-6; CDR3 protein: CASSYALDRGTGANVLTF
V gene: TRBV20-1; clone size: few; J gene: TRBJ1-1; CDR3 protein: CSARDSQLLGEAFF
V gene: TRBV5-1; clone size: .; J gene: TRBJ2-3; CDR3 protein: CASSLETKTDTQYF
V gene: TRBV27; clone size: few; J gene: TRBJ2-7; CDR3 protein: CASSWDRDSYEQYF
V gene: TRBV29-1; clone size: .; J gene: TRBJ2-3; CDR3 protein: CSALRFSTDTQYF
V gene: TRBV12-3/TRBV12-4; clone size: few; J gene: TRBJ2-2; CDR3 protein: CASSVFGGARGELFF
V gene: TRBV20-1; clone size: .; J gene: TRBJ1-3; CDR3 protein: CSARGGGVGNTIYF
V gene: TRBV7-9; clone size: few; J gene: TRBJ1-1; CDR3 protein: CASSLARTEGTEAFF
V gene: TRBV5-1; clone size: .; J gene: TRBJ2-3; CDR3 protein: CASTSGRTDTQYF
V gene: TRBV5-1; clone size: .; J gene: TRBJ1-2; CDR3 protein: CASSLGGRNGYTF
V gene: TRBV5-1; clone size: few; J gene: TRBJ2-3; CDR3 protein: CASSLAMQGTDTQYF
V gene: TRBV6-5; clone size: .; J gene: TRBJ2-7; CDR3 protein: CASSYSKQSEQYF
V gene: TRBV29-1; clone size: .; J gene: TRBJ2-1; CDR3 protein: CSVVYNEQFF
V gene: TRBV20-1; clone size: .; J gene: TRBJ1-2; CDR3 protein: CSARDITSGPNYGYTF
V gene: TRBV2; clone size: few; J gene: TRBJ1-5; CDR3 protein: CASSEGEYQPQHF